These 9 T cell receptor beta chains originate from one sample sequenced in a study of T cells in Graves' hyperthyroidism and ophthalmopathy. Using RNA transcripts as the source, TCR beta CDR3 regions were amplified. A first-round RT-PCR of the TCR CDR3 used the HTBI primer set. TCRdb re-called the multiplex PCR reads through MiXCR, storing one row per CDR3 protein. This sample has more than 500,000 distinct CDR3 sequences, with under 20% found just once. The sequenced material came from blood. Receptor source: a woman aged 25 to 45 with Graves' hyperthyroidism.

Only a few counts were recorded for this clonotype. The chain links TRBV27 to TRBJ1-6; no clear D. The V gene lost 2 bases and the J gene lost 12 bases, with 11 bases spanning the gap. Germline CDR1 MNHEY, CDR2 SMNVEV (reference sequence). CDR3 length: 13 residues. CDR3 protein: CASSLEARGPLHF. As DNA, the CDR3 is TGTGCCAGCAGTTTAGAGGCCCGGGGACCCCTCCACTTT.

The table lists this clonotype with a few counts. V usage is TRBV18 and J usage is TRBJ2-1; 7 nucleotides match TRBD2. Looked up from germline, CDR1 is KGHSH and CDR2 is LQKENI. The CDR3 totals 13 residues. Trimming at V came to 6 bases and at J to 7 bases, leaving 6 bases not matched to a gene. In DNA form, the CDR3 reads TGTGCCAGCTCGCAGACTAGCTGGAATGAGCAGTTCTTC. Its translation is CASSQTSWNEQFF.

The chain has TRBV28 and TRBJ2-2; D gene uncertain. Germline V gene data show CDR1 as MDHEN and CDR2 as SYDVKM. Trimming stripped 6 bases from V and 7 bases from J, with 6 bases between. The CDR3 extends over 11 amino acids. The CDR3 DNA sequence: TGTGCCAGCAGATTGGACGGGGAGCTGTTTTTT. Protein product: CASRLDGELFF.

There are many counts of this clonotype. This chain joins TRBV3-1 and TRBJ2-3; unclear D gene. The germline V gene has CDR1 LGHDT and CDR2 YNNKEL (reference sequence). This CDR3 region has 15 residues. V was cut by 3 bases and J by 4 bases, with 14 bases left in between. The CDR3 reads CASSHPVLGADTQYF. CDR3 DNA sequence: TGTGCCAGCAGCCACCCTGTTTTGGGCGCAGATACGCAGTATTTT.

This chain links TRBV19 with TRBJ2-1, with 8 bases matching TRBD2. With 5 bases clipped from V and 8 bases from J, the junction kept 11 bases outside the gene matches. CDR1 is LNHDA and CDR2 is SQIVND in the germline V gene (reference sequence). This CDR3 spans 15 amino acids. The CDR3 region is CASSVVAGLIYEQFF. DNA for the CDR3: TGTGCCAGTAGTGTAGTAGCGGGATTGATATATGAGCAGTTCTTC.

Ten or more counts support this clonotype. The V call is TRBV12-3 or TRBV12-4, the J call TRBJ2-5; no clear D. This CDR3 comprises 15 residues. Trimming stripped 5 bases from V and 1 base from J, with 14 bases between. In DNA form, the CDR3 reads TGTGCCAGCAGTCCGTTTACCAGCGCCCAAGAGACCCAGTACTTC. Protein: CASSPFTSAQETQYF.

This clonotype was recorded at least ten times. The rearrangement links TRBV13 to TRBJ2-7; TRBD2 matches 11 bases. The CDR3 runs to 15 residues. V shed 5 bases, J shed 4 bases, and the junction held 7 bases outside the gene matches. CDR1 PRHDT and CDR2 FYEKMQ come from the germline V gene (reference sequence). The CDR3 nucleotides read TGTGCCAGCAGCCTTGGTAGCGGGAGGGATTACGAGCAGTACTTC. Its protein product is CASSLGSGRDYEQYF.

This chain connects TRBV6-1 to TRBJ1-6; tentative D call: TRBD1 (6 bases). Per the germline V gene, CDR1 is MNHNS and CDR2 is SASEGT. The CDR3 is 15 amino acids. Between the trimmed V and J ends, which lost 6 bases and 4 bases, there was a span of 13 bases. CDR3 region: CASSPGQRYNSPLHF. CDR3 nucleotides: TGTGCCAGCAGCCCGGGACAACGTTATAATTCACCCCTCCACTTT.

This clonotype was seen a handful of times. The rearrangement links TRBV27 to TRBJ1-4; D may be TRBD1 (6 bases). From germline, CDR1 is MNHEY and CDR2 SMNVEV (reference sequence). V lost 3 bases and J 3 bases, leaving 14 bases between the germline ends. This CDR3 has 16 amino acids. The CDR3 loop reads CASSLWGGPPNEKLFF. DNA of the CDR3: TGTGCCAGCAGTTTGTGGGGGGGCCCCCCTAATGAAAAACTGTTTTTT.